A single sample is the source of the 12 T cell receptor beta chains below, sequenced in a study of cytomegalovirus exposure and HLA in healthy donors. The PCR employed 60 Vbeta primers together with 13 Jbeta primers. Sequencing used immunoSEQ multiplex PCR; TCRdb keeps in-frame clones, though not all of them. The sample lists 150,000 or so clones, about 75% occurring once. Material for sequencing was PBMCs. The origin of the receptors is a woman aged 40 to 49 in good health and CMV-seropositive.

This chain connects TRBV6-6 to TRBJ2-1, with a possible D match to TRBD1 (5 bases). Deletions cut 0 bases from V and 3 bases from J, with 12 bases between. Germline CDR1 MNHNY, CDR2 SVGAGI (reference sequence). This CDR3 contains 16 residues. The CDR3 DNA reads TGTGCCAGCAGTTACTCGGTAGGGGCGATCTACAATGAGCAGTTCTTC. It codes for CASSYSVGAIYNEQFF.

The chain is built from TRBV5-1 and TRBJ2-3, with D possibly matching TRBD2 (5 bases). The CDR3 is made up of 15 amino acids. Germline V lookup: CDR1 SGHRS, CDR2 YFSETQ. V dropped 2 bases and J dropped 1 base, with 11 bases sitting between them. The CDR3 sequence is CASSFFGVGTDTQYF. CDR3 nucleotide sequence: TGCGCCAGCAGCTTTTTCGGGGTTGGCACAGATACGCAGTATTTT.

The CDR3 spells CARGGAGNNEKLFF. The DNA for the CDR3 is TGTGCCAGGGGGGGGGCGGGAAATAATGAAAAACTGTTTTTT. The chain joins TRBV19 to TRBJ1-4; weak D call: TRBD1 (6 bases). Trimming left V 9 bases short and J 4 bases short, with 15 bases between. Per germline, CDR1 LNHDA and CDR2 SQIVND (reference sequence). CDR3 length equals 14 residues.

In DNA form, the CDR3 reads TGTGCCAGCAGCGGGGACTCCTACGAGCAGTACTTC. Its translation is CASSGDSYEQYF. V and J are TRBV2 and TRBJ2-7, with a possible D match to TRBD2 (5 bases). The CDR3 is 12 residues long. CDR1 SNHLY and CDR2 FYNNEI come from the germline V gene. Trimming stripped 6 bases from V and 0 bases from J, with 6 bases between.

V is TRBV4-2 and J is TRBJ2-5; 12 bases are a match to TRBD2. Germline CDR1 LGHNA, CDR2 YNFKEQ. This CDR3 has 18 amino acids. The V and J ends lost 1 base and 4 bases, in that order; junction bases with no gene match: 10. The CDR3 DNA reads TGTGCCAGCAGCCAAGGGTCTAGCGGGGGGGGTGGGACAGAGACCCAGTACTTC. Translating it yields CASSQGSSGGGGTETQYF.

The J gene is TRBJ1-2, the V gene TRBV11-2, with 7 bases aligning to TRBD1. Germline CDR1 is SGHAT and CDR2 is FQNNGV. Germline trimming cut 5 bases from V and 4 bases from J; bases unmatched to any gene: 7. The CDR3 is 14 amino acids. The CDR3 reads CASSPRTGPYGYTF. Written as DNA, the CDR3 is TGTGCCAGCAGCCCGCGGACAGGCCCCTATGGCTACACCTTC.

This clone occurred once. The chain combines TRBV11-2 with TRBJ1-1, with TRBD1 matching 7 bases. CDR3 length: 14 residues. Germline CDR1 SGHAT, CDR2 FQNNGV. V lost 3 bases and J lost 1; bases outside the gene matches: 2. The CDR3 is CASSFGTANTEAFF. DNA of the CDR3: TGTGCCAGCAGCTTCGGGACAGCGAACACTGAAGCTTTCTTT.

The chain links TRBV4-1 to TRBJ2-7, with 10 bases aligning to TRBD2. Per the germline V gene, CDR1 is MGHRA and CDR2 is YSYEKL. V shed 3 bases, J shed 4 bases, and the junction held 6 bases outside the gene matches. The CDR3 contains 15 residues. The DNA of the CDR3 is TGCGCCAGCAGCCATACCGAGCGGGAGGGTTACGAGCAGTACTTC. Translation: CASSHTEREGYEQYF.

The genes are TRBV7-2 and TRBJ2-7; TRBD1 matches 9 bases. This CDR3 spans 13 amino acids. V lost 5 bases, J lost 5 bases, and 4 bases stayed unmatched. Germline V gives CDR1 SGHTA, CDR2 FQGNSA. Here the CDR3 reads CASSRDRVDEQYF. CDR3 sequence (DNA): TGTGCCAGCAGCCGGGACAGGGTGGACGAGCAGTACTTC. Looking up the rest from reference TRBV7-2 and TRBJ2-7 gives the full variable domain: GAGVSQSPSNKVTEKGKDVELRCDPISGHTALYWYRQSLGQGLEFLIYFQGNSAPDKSGLPSDRFSAERTGGSVSTLTIQRTQQEDSAVYLCASSRDRVDEQYFGPGTRLTVT.

This clone was seen ten or more times. The DNA for the CDR3 is TGTGCCAGCAGTTTAACTAGCAGGGTCGAGCAGTACTTC. Encoded protein: CASSLTSRVEQYF. The chain has TRBV27 and TRBJ2-7, with D possibly being TRBD2 (6 bases). The CDR3 has 13 amino acids. V was cut by 2 bases and J by 6 bases, with 11 bases left in between. Germline V CDR1 and CDR2: MNHEY, SMNVEV (reference sequence).

The rearrangement uses TRBV29-1 and TRBJ2-1, with 10 bases fitting TRBD1. The CDR3 has 14 amino acids. Germline-derived CDR1 and CDR2 are SQVTM and ANQGSEA. V gave up 6 bases and J gave up 7 bases; unmatched junction bases: 9. As DNA, the CDR3 is TGCAGCGTATCACCGGGACAGGGGATTAATGAGCAGTTCTTC. It yields the protein CSVSPGQGINEQFF.

The genes are TRBV6-5 and TRBJ1-2, with 8 bases that match TRBD1. V trimming: 8 bases; J trimming: 5 bases; junction bases outside the gene matches: 4. This CDR3 has 12 residues. Per germline, CDR1 MNHEY and CDR2 SVGAGI. CDR3 DNA sequence: TGTGCCAGCGGAGACAGGGGTTATGGCTACACCTTC. It codes for CASGDRGYGYTF.